These 29 T cell receptor beta chains came from one sample sequenced in a study of blood T cell repertoires in COVID-19. Repertoires were generated with immunoSEQ multiplex PCR, while TCRdb's copy carries only in-frame clones and drops some. The sample contains under 300,000 clones, around 85% of which appear only once. Sequencing was carried out using peripheral blood. Source of these receptors: a woman of 80 years or more with acute or convalescent COVID-19.

The chain is built from TRBV6-5 and TRBJ2-7; 8 positions match TRBD1. The germline CDR1 and CDR2 sequences are MNHEY and SVGAGI. V was clipped by 4 bases and J by 2 bases; unmatched bases: 7. The CDR3 contains 15 residues. CDR3 sequence reads: CASSSGTGAPYEQYF. The CDR3 DNA follows: TGTGCCAGCAGTTCCGGGACAGGAGCGCCCTACGAGCAGTACTTC.

A few counts support this clone. This chain joins TRBV5-5 and TRBJ2-1, with D possibly matching TRBD2 (6 bases). Germline lookup yields CDR1 SGHKS and CDR2 YYEKEE (reference sequence). The CDR3 sequence is 16 residues long. V dropped 3 bases and J dropped 3 bases, with 16 bases sitting between them. The CDR3 DNA reads as TGTGCCAGCAGCTCACCCGGGGGATCACTCTACAATGAGCAGTTCTTC. Its translation is CASSSPGGSLYNEQFF.

A single count supports this clone. The chain combines TRBV6-5 with TRBJ1-4; possibly TRBD1 for D (6 bases). The V end was cut by 6 bases, the J end by 4 bases, with 9 bases between. This CDR3 contains 13 residues. Germline V gene data show CDR1 as MNHEY and CDR2 as SVGAGI. This chain's CDR3 is CASSGTFNEKLFF. CDR3 nucleotides: TGTGCCAGCAGCGGGACATTTAATGAAAAACTGTTTTTT.

The J gene is TRBJ2-3, the V gene TRBV6-6, with 9 bases aligning to TRBD1. The J segment lost 5 bases and the V segment lost 5 bases, leaving 11 bases of the junction unmatched. The CDR3 runs 16 residues. CDR1 and CDR2 (germline): MNHNY, SVGAGI (reference sequence). The CDR3 coding sequence is TGTGCCAGCAGTACAGGGGGCGAGAGGATGGGAGATACGCAGTATTTT. This translates into CASSTGGERMGDTQYF.

CDR3 residues: CASSEYFNSPLHF. CDR3 bases: TGTGCCAGCAGTGAATATTTCAATTCACCCCTCCACTTT. The chain uses TRBV6-1 and TRBJ1-6; D is ambiguous. The CDR3 is made up of 13 amino acids. Between the trimmed V and J ends, which lost 2 bases and 7 bases, there was a span of 6 bases. Germline V gene data show CDR1 as MNHNS and CDR2 as SASEGT.

V and J are TRBV6-2 or TRBV6-3 and TRBJ1-6; 9 nucleotides align to TRBD1. The CDR3 spans 20 residues. Germline lookup yields CDR1 MNHEY and CDR2 SVGEGT. The V segment lost 3 bases and the J segment 0 bases; nucleotides outside the gene matches: 12. CDR3 DNA sequence: TGTGCCAGCAGTTATGGAGGGACAGGGACAAGAAGCTCCTATAATTCACCCCTCCACTTT. This encodes CASSYGGTGTRSSYNSPLHF.

This clone was detected a few times. The rearrangement uses TRBV27 and TRBJ2-7; D possibly corresponds to TRBD1 (6 bases). Germline-derived CDR1 and CDR2 are MNHEY and SMNVEV (reference sequence). V was pared by 4 bases and J by 3 bases, with 10 bases between. The CDR3 runs 13 residues. DNA of the CDR3: TGTGCCAGCAGTTCCTTACAGGGCTACGAGCAGTACTTC. Its translation: CASSSLQGYEQYF.

This clone was seen a handful of times. The genes are TRBV5-1 and TRBJ2-2; perhaps TRBD1 as D (6 bases). This CDR3 is 16 amino acids long. Trimming took 6 bases from V and 1 from J, leaving 16 bases between them. Germline values: CDR1 SGHRS, CDR2 YFSETQ. The CDR3 loop is CASTNSGTRNTGELFF. CDR3 nucleotides: TGCGCCAGCACCAACTCCGGGACAAGGAACACCGGGGAGCTGTTTTTT.

A single count supports this clone. V gene TRBV19 combines with J gene TRBJ1-5, with TRBD1 matching 8 bases. The CDR3 has 13 residues. The trim removed 7 bases at V and 11 bases at J, leaving 10 bases unmatched. The germline gives CDR1 LNHDA, CDR2 SQIVND (reference sequence). In nucleotides, the CDR3 is TGTGCCAGTACGGTGACAGGGGCATATGCCCAGCATTTT. Its translation: CASTVTGAYAQHF.

The genes are TRBV19 and TRBJ2-2; the D gene is possibly TRBD2 (6 bases). The germline gives CDR1 LNHDA, CDR2 SQIVND (reference sequence). Deletions cut 2 bases from V and 1 base from J, with 14 bases between. The CDR3 consists of 17 residues. The CDR3 DNA follows: TGTGCCAGTAGTATACGGGCGGGGATAGGGAACACCGGGGAGCTGTTTTTT. Protein sequence: CASSIRAGIGNTGELFF.

This chain links TRBV2 with TRBJ2-2; TRBD1 aligns across 7 bases. V gave up 8 bases and J gave up 1 base; unmatched junction bases: 1. The CDR3 consists of 13 residues. Germline values: CDR1 SNHLY, CDR2 FYNNEI. CDR3 nucleotide sequence: TGTGCCAGCGGGACAGAGAACACCGGGGAGCTGTTTTTT. Amino acids: CASGTENTGELFF.

The chain links TRBV5-4 to TRBJ1-2; 7 nucleotides agree with TRBD1. Trimming at V came to 2 bases and at J to 1 base, leaving 5 bases not matched to a gene. CDR1 SGHNT and CDR2 YYREEE come from the germline V gene (reference sequence). The CDR3 runs to 15 residues. The CDR3 DNA reads as TGTGCCAGCAGCTTAGTAGGACAGGTTAACTATGGCTACACCTTC. Translated, it gives CASSLVGQVNYGYTF.

This sequence joins TRBV3-1 (or the pseudogene TRBV3-2) and TRBJ1-1; D is uncertain. The CDR3 has 15 amino acids. V was shortened by 0 bases and J by 1 base, with 9 bases between the two germline ends. CDR1 and CDR2 from the germline V gene are LGHDT and YNNKEL (reference sequence). CDR3 loop: CASSQDQAPNTEAFF. The CDR3 DNA follows: TGTGCCAGCAGCCAAGATCAGGCCCCGAACACTGAAGCTTTCTTT.

This chain links TRBV7-3 with TRBJ2-7; weak D call: TRBD1 (6 bases). The CDR3 spans 13 residues. With 1 base removed from V and 6 bases from J, the gap between germline ends came to 10 bases. Germline CDR1 reads SGHTA; CDR2 reads FQGTGA. The CDR3 sequence: CASSLNAGAEQYF. The DNA for the CDR3 is TGTGCCAGCAGCTTAAATGCAGGGGCCGAGCAGTACTTC. The full variable domain, with the rest looked up from reference TRBV7-3 and TRBJ2-7, is GAGVSQTPSNKVTEKGKYVELRCDPISGHTALYWYRQSLGQGPEFLIYFQGTGAADDSGLPNDRFFAVRPEGSVSTLKIQRTERGDSAVYLCASSLNAGAEQYFGPGTRLTVT.

The rearrangement uses TRBV14 and TRBJ1-6, with TRBD1 as a possible D gene (5 bases). Germline assignment: CDR1 SGHDN and CDR2 FVKESK. Trimming cost V 4 bases and J 6 bases, with 10 bases left between them. This CDR3 contains 14 residues. The CDR3 here is CASSLRALNSPLHF. CDR3 sequence (DNA): TGTGCCAGCAGCCTCAGGGCTCTTAATTCACCCCTCCACTTT.

V is TRBV27 and J is TRBJ1-5; D gene uncertain. The germline V gene encodes CDR1 MNHEY and CDR2 SMNVEV (reference sequence). CDR3 length equals 17 residues. V lost 6 bases and J lost 0, with 18 bases in between. CDR3 nucleotide sequence: TGTGCCAGCAGCCCACGACTGGACGGGATTAGCAATCAGCCCCAGCATTTT. Its protein product is CASSPRLDGISNQPQHF.

The V and J genes are TRBV18 and TRBJ1-1, with 8 bases lining up with TRBD1. V trimming: 7 bases; J trimming: 0 bases; junction bases outside the gene matches: 10. Germline V gives CDR1 KGHSH, CDR2 LQKENI. There are 16 residues in the CDR3. CDR3 sequence: CASYGQGRFVNTEAFF. The CDR3 DNA is TGTGCCAGCTATGGACAGGGAAGGTTTGTGAACACTGAAGCTTTCTTT.

The chain has TRBV15 and TRBJ1-4; 10 bases map to TRBD1. The CDR3 has 15 amino acids. V lost 9 bases and J lost 0; bases outside the gene matches: 4. From germline, CDR1 is LNHNV and CDR2 YYDKDF (reference sequence). The chain's CDR3 is CATDRGLSTNEKLFF. Here the CDR3 DNA reads TGTGCCACAGACAGGGGGCTCTCAACTAATGAAAAACTGTTTTTT.

V and J are TRBV5-4 and TRBJ2-3; D is perhaps TRBD1 (5 bases). The CDR3 extends over 15 amino acids. Germline V gene lookup returns CDR1 SGHNT and CDR2 YYREEE (reference sequence). V gave up 0 bases and J gave up 4 bases, with 12 bases separating them. In nucleotides, the CDR3 is TGTGCCAGCAGCTTGGGGGGCGCCAGGGCAGATACGCAGTATTTT. Its translation is CASSLGGARADTQYF.

The sample holds a few counts of this clone. The V and J genes are TRBV7-2 and TRBJ1-2; a weak D match, TRBD1 (5 bases). The CDR3 is made up of 13 amino acids. Germline CDR1 is SGHTA and CDR2 is FQGNSA. Trimming took 5 bases from V and 5 from J, leaving 12 bases between them. The CDR3 protein is CASSQTQEYGYTF. The CDR3 DNA is TGTGCCAGCAGCCAGACACAGGAATATGGCTACACCTTC. The full variable domain, with the rest looked up from reference TRBV7-2 and TRBJ1-2, is GAGVSQSPSNKVTEKGKDVELRCDPISGHTALYWYRQSLGQGLEFLIYFQGNSAPDKSGLPSDRFSAERTGGSVSTLTIQRTQQEDSAVYLCASSQTQEYGYTFGSGTRLTVV.

This sequence joins TRBV5-1 and TRBJ2-7; D possibly corresponds to TRBD2 (6 bases). The CDR3 runs to 16 residues. Germline CDR1 is SGHRS and CDR2 is YFSETQ. The V gene lost 4 bases and the J gene lost 0 bases, with 17 bases spanning the gap. The CDR3 loop reads CASSAGLLLSSYEQYF. The DNA of the CDR3 is TGCGCCAGCAGCGCGGGACTCCTGCTAAGCTCCTACGAGCAGTACTTC.

The rearrangement joins TRBV10-1 to TRBJ1-5; D unclear. V was clipped by 2 bases and J by 4 bases, with 15 bases between them. The CDR3 is 16 amino acids. The germline gives CDR1 WNHNN, CDR2 SYGVQD (reference sequence). In DNA form, the CDR3 reads TGCGCCAGCAGTGAGAATCGGCGAGGGCGGAATCAGCCCCAGCATTTT. This sequence encodes CASSENRRGRNQPQHF.

J is TRBJ1-2 and V is TRBV27; D possibly corresponds to TRBD1 (6 bases). Germline CDR1 MNHEY, CDR2 SMNVEV (reference sequence). The germline V and J ends were trimmed by 8 bases and 6 bases, with 19 bases remaining between them. This CDR3 is 14 amino acids long. CDR3 in amino acids: CASRAGGQGHGYTF. The CDR3 DNA sequence: TGTGCCAGCCGCGCGGGGGGGCAGGGGCATGGCTACACCTTC.

The rearrangement links TRBV11-2 to TRBJ1-6, with 7 bases identical to TRBD1. CDR1 is SGHAT, CDR2 FQNNGV, per germline. The CDR3 extends over 16 amino acids. V lost 5 bases and J lost 9; bases outside the gene matches: 13. DNA for the CDR3: TGTGCCAGCAGCAAGGGGGCAGTGGGTAAGGGTTCACCCCTCCACTTT. Its translation is CASSKGAVGKGSPLHF.

V usage is TRBV6-6 and J usage is TRBJ1-4, with a tentative D call TRBD1 (5 bases). CDR3 length: 13 residues. From germline, CDR1 is MNHNY and CDR2 SVGAGI (reference sequence). Trimming took 6 bases from V and 8 from J, leaving 13 bases between them. The CDR3 protein is CASSSYGGEKLFF. In nucleotides, the CDR3 is TGTGCCAGCAGCTCGTATGGGGGGGAAAAACTGTTTTTT.

The chain couples TRBV5-4 to TRBJ2-3, with 7 positions matching TRBD2. V gave up 0 bases and J gave up 4 bases; unmatched junction bases: 5. Germline V gene sequence: CDR1 SGHNT, CDR2 YYREEE (reference sequence). The CDR3 has 15 residues. DNA of the CDR3: TGTGCCAGCAGCTTGGTGGGGGGGAAATCAGATACGCAGTATTTT. Encoded protein: CASSLVGGKSDTQYF.

J is TRBJ2-2 and V is TRBV7-9; D uncertain. This CDR3 is built from 14 residues. The V gene's germline CDR1 is SEHNR and CDR2 FQNEAQ (reference sequence). The V gene lost 5 bases and the J gene lost 0 bases, with 7 bases spanning the gap. This CDR3 is CASSPQTNTGELFF. The CDR3 nucleotides are TGTGCCAGCAGCCCTCAGACGAACACCGGGGAGCTGTTTTTT. Full variable domain (missing parts from reference TRBV7-9 and TRBJ2-2): DTGVSQNPRHKITKRGQNVTFRCDPISEHNRLYWYRQTLGQGPEFLTYFQNEAQLEKSRLLSDRFSAERPKGSFSTLEIQRTEQGDSAMYLCASSPQTNTGELFFGEGSRLTVL.

The rearrangement uses TRBV19 and TRBJ2-7; D not certain. The CDR3 covers 14 residues. With 0 bases removed from V and 2 bases from J, the gap between germline ends came to 8 bases. Per germline, CDR1 LNHDA and CDR2 SQIVND (reference sequence). This chain's CDR3 is CASSIDRSAYEQYF. CDR3 DNA sequence: TGTGCCAGTAGTATAGATCGCAGCGCCTACGAGCAGTACTTC.

This clone was seen once. This sequence joins TRBV5-1 and TRBJ2-3, with D maybe TRBD2 (5 bases). The length of the CDR3 is 14 residues. V was trimmed by 6 bases and J by 1 base, leaving 12 bases between them. Germline V gives CDR1 SGHRS, CDR2 YFSETQ. CDR3 sequence (DNA): TGCGCCAGCACCCGGCCCGGGGGCACAGATACGCAGTATTTT. Its protein is CASTRPGGTDTQYF.